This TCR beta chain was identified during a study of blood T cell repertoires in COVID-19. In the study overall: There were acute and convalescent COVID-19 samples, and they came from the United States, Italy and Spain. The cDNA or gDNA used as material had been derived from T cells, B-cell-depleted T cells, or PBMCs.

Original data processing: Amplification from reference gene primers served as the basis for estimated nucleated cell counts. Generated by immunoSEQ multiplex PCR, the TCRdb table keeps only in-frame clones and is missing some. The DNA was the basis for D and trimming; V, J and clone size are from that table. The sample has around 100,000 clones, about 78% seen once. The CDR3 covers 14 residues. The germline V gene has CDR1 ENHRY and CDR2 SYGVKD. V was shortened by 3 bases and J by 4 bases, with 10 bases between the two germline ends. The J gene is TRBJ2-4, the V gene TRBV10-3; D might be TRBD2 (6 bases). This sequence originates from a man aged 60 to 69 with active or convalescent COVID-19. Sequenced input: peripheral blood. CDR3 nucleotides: TGTGCCATCAGTGAACCGGGAGAAAAAAACATTCAGTACTTC. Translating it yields CAISEPGEKNIQYF.